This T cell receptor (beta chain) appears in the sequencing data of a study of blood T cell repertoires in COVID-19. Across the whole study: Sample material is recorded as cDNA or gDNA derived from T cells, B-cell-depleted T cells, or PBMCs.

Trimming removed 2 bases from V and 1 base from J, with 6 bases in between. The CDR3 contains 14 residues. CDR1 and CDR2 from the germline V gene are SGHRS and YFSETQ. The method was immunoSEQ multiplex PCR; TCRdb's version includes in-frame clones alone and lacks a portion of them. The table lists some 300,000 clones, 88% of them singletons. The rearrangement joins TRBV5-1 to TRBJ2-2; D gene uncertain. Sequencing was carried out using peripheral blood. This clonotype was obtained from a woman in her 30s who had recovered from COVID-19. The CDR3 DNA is TGCGCCAGCAGCTTCGCGGTGAACACCGGGGAGCTGTTTTTT. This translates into CASSFAVNTGELFF.